The present T cell receptor beta chain was sequenced within a study of blood T cell repertoires in COVID-19. About the study: Material from acute and convalescent COVID-19 was sourced from the United States, Italy and Spain. From T cells, B-cell-depleted T cells, or PBMCs came the material, which was cDNA or gDNA.

Data came from immunoSEQ multiplex PCR; TCRdb stores just in-frame clones and leaves some out. Of some 500,000 clones in the sample, less than 90% were seen once. Between the trimmed V and J ends, which lost 3 bases and 1 base, there was a span of 9 bases. This CDR3 has 14 amino acids. Per the germline V gene, CDR1 is MNHEY and CDR2 is SMNVEV (reference sequence). Seattle patients were enrolled while actively infected and followed longitudinally. V and J are TRBV27 and TRBJ1-1; possibly TRBD1 for D (5 bases). Sequencing was carried out using peripheral blood. The receptor was derived from a woman aged 45-60 years with COVID-19, enrolled during active disease. The CDR3 spells CASSFRGTNTEAFF. The CDR3 DNA is TGTGCCAGCAGTTTCCGGGGGACGAACACTGAAGCTTTCTTT.